The rows below give T cell receptor beta chains drawn from one sample of a study of T cell responses to AZD1222 COVID-19 vaccine. Data came from immunoSEQ multiplex PCR; TCRdb stores just in-frame clones and leaves some out. This table has fewer than 120,000 clones, roughly four fifths appearing once. This specimen was peripheral blood, taken on day 0 of AZD1222 vaccination. These TCRs come from an adult in good health. Both conserved end residues are part of each CDR3. D genes are given only for firm matches. Where a row states a size, it is once, few, many or the class of an expanded clone; other rows omit it.

d_gene	j_gene	v_gene	abundance	CDR3aa	CDR3nt
TRBD2	TRBJ2-7	TRBV7-9	once	CASSSLAGGTYEQYF	TGTGCCAGCAGCTCACTAGCGGGAGGGACCTACGAGCAGTACTTC
.	TRBJ1-2	TRBV19	.	CASSPTGRALFYGYTF	TGTGCCAGTAGTCCCACCGGACGAGCACTATTCTATGGCTACACCTTC
TRBD1	TRBJ1-5	TRBV6-6	.	CASSQETGPTAQHF	TGTGCCAGCAGTCAAGAGACAGGGCCTACAGCCCAGCATTTT
TRBD2	TRBJ2-2	TRBV28	.	CASRERTSGNTGELFF	TGTGCCAGCAGGGAACGGACTAGCGGGAACACCGGGGAGCTGTTTTTT
.	TRBJ2-7	TRBV19	.	CASSMVGQTYEQYF	TGTGCCAGTAGTATGGTCGGACAGACCTACGAGCAGTACTTC
.	TRBJ1-3	TRBV9	many	CASSVVSSGNTIYF	TGTGCCAGCAGCGTAGTCAGCAGTGGAAACACCATATATTTT
TRBD1	TRBJ1-4	TRBV9	.	CAEYYKQGLNEKLFF	TGTGCCGAATACTACAAACAGGGGCTGAATGAAAAACTGTTTTTT
.	TRBJ1-2	TRBV19	.	CASSIRLNYGYTF	TGTGCCAGTAGTATACGCCTTAACTATGGCTACACCTTC
.	TRBJ1-6	TRBV10-3	.	CAPHPGTLHF	TGTGCCCCGCATCCCGGGACCCTCCACTTT
TRBD1	TRBJ2-2	TRBV28	.	CASRLRDRDTGELFF	TGTGCCAGCAGACTCCGGGACAGAGACACCGGGGAGCTGTTTTTT
.	TRBJ2-5	TRBV11-1	.	CASRAGGAGVETQYF	TGTGCCAGCAGGGCGGGCGGGGCTGGTGTTGAGACCCAGTACTTC
.	TRBJ2-6	TRBV24-1	.	CATSPGGAGANVLTF	TGTGCCACCAGTCCAGGCGGGGCCGGGGCCAACGTCCTGACTTTC
TRBD1	TRBJ1-4	TRBV5-1	few	CASSWTGSSEKLFF	TGCGCCAGCAGCTGGACAGGGTCAAGTGAAAAACTGTTTTTT
.	TRBJ2-5	TRBV7-2	once	CASSPAGSQETQYF	TGTGCCAGCAGCCCCGCTGGGTCCCAAGAGACCCAGTACTTC
.	TRBJ1-6	TRBV9	.	CASSVRFNSPLHF	TGTGCCAGCAGCGTGAGGTTTAATTCACCCCTCCACTTT
.	TRBJ2-5	TRBV24-1	.	CATQTTAGETQYF	TGTGCCACTCAAACCACGGCCGGAGAGACCCAGTACTTC
.	TRBJ2-2	TRBV6-2/TRBV6-3	.	CASSYSLVGIGELFF	TGTGCCAGCAGTTACTCGTTAGTAGGGATCGGGGAGCTGTTTTTT
TRBD2	TRBJ2-7	TRBV3-1/TRBV3-2	.	CASSHRFTSVSSYEQYF	TGTGCCAGCAGCCATCGGTTCACTAGCGTCAGCTCCTACGAGCAGTACTTC
.	TRBJ1-1	TRBV12-3/TRBV12-4	.	CASSLQGETEAFF	TGTGCCAGCAGTTTACAGGGAGAGACTGAAGCTTTCTTT
TRBD1	TRBJ1-1	TRBV3-1/TRBV3-2	.	CASSLSGTGSLGAFF	TGTGCCAGCAGCCTCTCCGGGACAGGGTCCCTTGGAGCTTTCTTT
.	TRBJ2-7	TRBV7-2	once	CASSLVSRANEQYF	TGTGCCAGCAGCTTAGTGTCCAGGGCCAACGAGCAGTACTTC
TRBD1	TRBJ2-7	TRBV2	.	CASWAGGAFEQYF	TGTGCCAGCTGGGCAGGGGGCGCTTTTGAGCAGTACTTC
TRBD1	TRBJ1-2	TRBV7-2	.	CASSQLRGTGGGYTF	TGTGCCAGCAGCCAATTAAGGGGGACAGGGGGAGGCTACACCTTC
TRBD1	TRBJ2-5	TRBV19	few	CASSRFSGTGIGETQYF	TGTGCCAGTAGTAGATTTTCCGGGACAGGGATTGGGGAGACCCAGTACTTC
.	TRBJ2-1	TRBV6-4	.	CASSGPGAGEQFF	TGTGCCAGCAGTGGTCCAGGGGCAGGTGAGCAGTTCTTC
.	TRBJ2-3	TRBV2	.	CASNKEQGRLDTQYF	TGTGCCAGCAACAAAGAACAGGGAAGGTTAGATACGCAGTATTTT
TRBD2	TRBJ2-7	TRBV7-9	.	CASSAGLAGGEQYF	TGTGCCAGCAGCGCGGGACTAGCGGGAGGCGAGCAGTACTTC
TRBD1	TRBJ2-6	TRBV7-2	.	CASSLTGGSGANVLTF	TGTGCCAGCAGTTTAACAGGGGGCTCTGGGGCCAACGTCCTGACTTTC
TRBD1	TRBJ2-3	TRBV10-3	.	CAISDPGQGFTDTQYF	TGTGCCATCTCTGACCCGGGACAGGGGTTCACAGATACGCAGTATTTT
TRBD2	TRBJ2-2	TRBV2	.	CASSFLAGAYTGELFF	TGTGCCAGCAGTTTCCTAGCGGGGGCTTACACCGGGGAGCTGTTTTTT
TRBD1	TRBJ1-1	TRBV5-1	.	CASSVGTANTEAFF	TGCGCCAGCAGCGTGGGGACAGCGAACACTGAAGCTTTCTTT
TRBD1	TRBJ2-7	TRBV10-3	.	CAISEPGQGADEQYF	TGTGCCATCAGTGAGCCTGGACAGGGGGCGGACGAGCAGTACTTC
.	TRBJ1-6	TRBV2	few	CASSGGRRYNSPLHF	TGTGCCAGCAGCGGGGGCCGCCGCTATAATTCACCCCTCCACTTT
TRBD1	TRBJ1-3	TRBV5-8	.	CASSVGTGGYGNTIYF	TGTGCCAGCAGCGTGGGGACAGGGGGTTATGGAAACACCATATATTTT
.	TRBJ2-1	TRBV28	.	CASSLWVGPYNEQFF	TGTGCCAGCAGTTTATGGGTGGGCCCCTACAATGAGCAGTTCTTC
TRBD2	TRBJ2-1	TRBV6-2/TRBV6-3	.	CASSIAGGRYNEQFF	TGTGCCAGCAGCATAGCGGGAGGGCGCTACAATGAGCAGTTCTTC
.	TRBJ1-3	TRBV28	few	CASSLARFSGNTIYF	TGTGCCAGCAGTTTAGCCCGGTTCTCTGGAAACACCATATATTTT
.	TRBJ1-1	TRBV6-1	.	CASSEAWGQNLEAFF	TGTGCCAGCAGTGAGGCCTGGGGGCAGAATCTTGAAGCTTTCTTT
.	TRBJ2-5	TRBV7-9	few	CASSPGGLQGKETQYF	TGTGCCAGCAGCCCCGGGGGATTGCAAGGGAAAGAGACCCAGTACTTC
.	TRBJ2-3	TRBV11-3	.	CASKGGGVRDTQYF	TGTGCCAGCAAGGGGGGGGGCGTCAGAGATACGCAGTATTTT
TRBD1	TRBJ1-2	TRBV28	.	CASSLRGRQGTRGYTF	TGTGCCAGCAGTCTCCGAGGGCGACAGGGTACTCGAGGCTACACCTTC
.	TRBJ2-2	TRBV29-1	few	CSVEGEANTGELFF	TGCAGCGTTGAAGGGGAAGCGAACACCGGGGAGCTGTTTTTT
.	TRBJ1-1	TRBV5-4	.	CASSPPRRSGTEAFF	TGTGCCAGCAGCCCCCCAAGGAGGTCGGGTACTGAAGCTTTCTTT
.	TRBJ2-7	TRBV2	once	CASRQGQGSYEQYF	TGTGCCAGCCGTCAAGGTCAGGGATCCTACGAGCAGTACTTC
.	TRBJ2-7	TRBV5-1	.	CASSSVNRWGEQYF	TGCGCCAGCAGCTCGGTGAACCGGTGGGGCGAGCAGTACTTC
TRBD2	TRBJ2-3	TRBV10-2	.	CASSGNGGDGTDTQYF	TGCGCCAGCAGTGGTAATGGGGGGGACGGCACAGATACGCAGTATTTT
TRBD2	TRBJ2-1	TRBV27	.	CASSLTSGTSNEQFF	TGTGCCAGCAGTTTAACTAGCGGGACTTCCAATGAGCAGTTCTTC
TRBD2	TRBJ2-1	TRBV4-3	.	CASSQDLGTSGINEQFF	TGCGCCAGCAGCCAAGATCTGGGGACTAGCGGGATTAATGAGCAGTTCTTC